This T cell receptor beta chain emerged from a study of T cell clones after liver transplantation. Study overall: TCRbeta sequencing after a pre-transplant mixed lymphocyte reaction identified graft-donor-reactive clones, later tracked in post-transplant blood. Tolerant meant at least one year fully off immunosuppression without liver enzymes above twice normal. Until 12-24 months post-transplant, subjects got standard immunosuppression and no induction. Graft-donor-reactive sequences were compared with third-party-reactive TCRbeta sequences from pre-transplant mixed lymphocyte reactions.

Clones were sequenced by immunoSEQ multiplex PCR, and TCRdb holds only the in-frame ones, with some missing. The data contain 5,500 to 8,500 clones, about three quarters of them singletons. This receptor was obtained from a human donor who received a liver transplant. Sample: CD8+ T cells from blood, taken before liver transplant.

The CDR3 here is CASSQSETGYQPQHF. The CDR3 DNA reads as TGTGCCAGCAGCCAATCCGAGACAGGTTATCAGCCCCAGCATTTT. The V call is TRBV16, the J call TRBJ1-5; D possibly corresponds to TRBD1 (6 bases). The ends were cut back, 0 bases at V and 5 bases at J, with 11 bases in the middle. The CDR3 contains 15 residues. Germline values: CDR1 KGHSY, CDR2 FQNENV.